This T cell receptor beta chain is from a study of T-cell reconstitution after alpha-beta-depleted transplantation in children. General study points: Reportedly, only several hundred clones from non-depleted graft cells drove alpha-beta T-cell counts at about two months.

Many counts were recorded for this clonotype. The antigen remains undetermined. Unique molecular identifiers were incorporated when the TCRbeta library was constructed. Using its own MiXCR run on the PCR reads, TCRdb lists one record per CDR3 protein. The sample gives about 460,000 distinct CDR3 sequences, roughly a tenth of which show up once; just over 2% is in the top ten. The length of the CDR3 is 14 residues. Germline V CDR1 and CDR2: MDHEN, SYDVKM. V lost 10 bases and J 0 bases, leaving 14 bases between the germline ends. Material: PBMCs, obtained before TCRalphabeta/CD19-depleted stem cell transplant. The chain carries TRBV28 and TRBJ2-3, with D possibly being TRBD2 (5 bases). The clonotype originates from a child between 2 and 9 years old with inherited bone marrow failure, due to receive a stem cell transplant. This CDR3 is CATSSVPSTDTQYF. Written as DNA, the CDR3 is TGTGCCACAAGTAGCGTACCTAGCACAGATACGCAGTATTTT.